These 4 T cell receptor beta chains originate from one sample sequenced in a study of CD8 T cells in ankylosing spondylitis. Study-level findings and limits: Typical of ankylosing spondylitis blood, it appeared, was a TCR beta motif of under 10 highly homologous variants.

TCRdb called the 5' RACE reads again in MiXCR, with one record for every CDR3 protein. The sample carries fewer than 500,000 distinct CDR3 sequences, 26% recorded once. No antigen has been assigned to these receptors. The sample consisted of blood, either unsorted or a sorted T cell fraction (not recorded which). The source of these receptors is a male donor with ankylosing spondylitis.

The chain uses TRBV7-7 and TRBJ2-1, with 14 positions matching TRBD2. This CDR3 has 18 residues. Germline loops: CDR1 SSHAT, CDR2 FNYEAQ (reference sequence). Losses at the gene ends were 4 bases for V and 6 bases for J; bases not matched to a gene: 11. CDR3 bases: TGTGCCAGCAGCTCAGTCCCGGGACTAGCGGGAGCGATCAATGAGCAGTTCTTC. Encoded protein: CASSSVPGLAGAINEQFF. Supplemented by reference TRBV7-7 and TRBJ2-1, the full variable domain reads GAGVSQSPRYKVTKRGQDVTLRCDPISSHATLYWYQQALGQGPEFLTYFNYEAQPDKSGLPSDRFSAERPEGSISTLTIQRTEQRDSAMYRCASSSVPGLAGAINEQFFGPGTRLTVL.

This clonotype was seen more than once but under ten times. The V gene is TRBV12-3 or TRBV12-4, the J gene TRBJ1-2; 8 nucleotides align to TRBD1. This CDR3 is built from 13 residues. V dropped 3 bases and J dropped 7; count of bases not matched to a gene: 4. The CDR3 spells CASSLVGTGGYTF. The CDR3, as DNA: TGTGCCAGCAGTTTGGTGGGGACAGGTGGCTACACCTTC.

This clonotype has just a few counts. The V gene is TRBV6-1, the J gene TRBJ2-1, with 15 bases aligning to TRBD2. There are 18 residues in the CDR3. With 5 bases clipped from V and 6 bases from J, the junction kept 11 bases outside the gene matches. Germline assignment: CDR1 MNHNS and CDR2 SASEGT. For the CDR3, the DNA is TGTGCCAGCAGTACGCCCGGACTAGCGGGAGGGCCCGTCAATGAGCAGTTCTTC. Translated: CASSTPGLAGGPVNEQFF.

This clonotype was seen a few times. The CDR3 region has the DNA TGCGCCAGCAGCTCCGGGCTGGTGGGAGAGACCCAGTACTTC. Translated: CASSSGLVGETQYF. The rearrangement uses TRBV5-1 and TRBJ2-5, with unresolved D. The V gene lost 3 bases and the J gene lost 4 bases, with 13 bases spanning the gap. CDR3 length: 14 residues. Germline values: CDR1 SGHRS, CDR2 YFSETQ.